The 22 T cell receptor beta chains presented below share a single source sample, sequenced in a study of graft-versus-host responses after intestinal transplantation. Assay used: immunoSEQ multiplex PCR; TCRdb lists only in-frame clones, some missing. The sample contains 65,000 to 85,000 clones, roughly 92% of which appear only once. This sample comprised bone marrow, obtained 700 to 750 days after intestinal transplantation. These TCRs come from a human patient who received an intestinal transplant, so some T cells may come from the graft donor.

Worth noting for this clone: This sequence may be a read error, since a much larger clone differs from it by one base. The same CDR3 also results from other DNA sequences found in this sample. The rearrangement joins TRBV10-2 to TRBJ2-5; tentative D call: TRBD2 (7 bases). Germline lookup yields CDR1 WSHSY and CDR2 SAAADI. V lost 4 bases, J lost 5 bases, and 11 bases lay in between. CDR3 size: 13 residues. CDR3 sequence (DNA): TGCGCCAGCAGTGCGGGGGGCTTGGAGACCCAGTACTTC. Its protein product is CASSAGGLETQYF.

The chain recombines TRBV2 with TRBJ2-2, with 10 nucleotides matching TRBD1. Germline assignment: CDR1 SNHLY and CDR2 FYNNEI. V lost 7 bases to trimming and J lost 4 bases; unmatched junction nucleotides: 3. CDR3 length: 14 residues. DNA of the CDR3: TGTGCCAGCAAGGACAGGGGGGGCACCGGGGAGCTGTTTTTT. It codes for CASKDRGGTGELFF.

The CDR3 nucleotides read TGCGCCAGCAGCCGGCCGGGACAGACCTACGAGCAGTACTTC. This translates into CASSRPGQTYEQYF. The chain couples TRBV4-1 to TRBJ2-7, with 7 bases matching TRBD1. V lost 4 bases to trimming and J lost 2 bases; unmatched junction nucleotides: 5. Germline assignment: CDR1 MGHRA and CDR2 YSYEKL. The CDR3 has 14 residues.

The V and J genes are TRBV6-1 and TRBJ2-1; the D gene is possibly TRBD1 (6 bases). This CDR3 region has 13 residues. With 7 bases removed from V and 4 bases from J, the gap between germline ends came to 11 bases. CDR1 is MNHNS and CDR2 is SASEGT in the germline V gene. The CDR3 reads CASINQGYNEQFF. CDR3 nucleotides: TGTGCCAGCATCAACCAGGGGTACAATGAGCAGTTCTTC.

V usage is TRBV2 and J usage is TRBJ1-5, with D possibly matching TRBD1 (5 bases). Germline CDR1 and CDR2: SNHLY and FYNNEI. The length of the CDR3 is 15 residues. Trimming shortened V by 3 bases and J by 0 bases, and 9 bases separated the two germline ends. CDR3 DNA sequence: TGTGCCAGCAGTGATTGGGGGTTTAGCAATCAGCCCCAGCATTTT. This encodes CASSDWGFSNQPQHF.

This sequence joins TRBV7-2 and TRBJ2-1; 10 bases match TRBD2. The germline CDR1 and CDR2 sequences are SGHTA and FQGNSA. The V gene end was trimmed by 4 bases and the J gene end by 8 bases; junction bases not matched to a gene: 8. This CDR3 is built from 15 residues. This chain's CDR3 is CASSSLAGVVDEQFF. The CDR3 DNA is TGTGCCAGCAGCTCTCTAGCGGGAGTCGTCGATGAGCAGTTCTTC.

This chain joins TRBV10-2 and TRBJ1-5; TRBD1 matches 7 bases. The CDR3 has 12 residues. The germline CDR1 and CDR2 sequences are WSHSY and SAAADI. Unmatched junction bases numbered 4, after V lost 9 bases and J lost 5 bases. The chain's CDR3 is CASCDRDQPQHF. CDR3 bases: TGCGCCAGTTGCGACAGGGATCAGCCCCAGCATTTT.

CDR3 protein: CASSPIPGIWGQETQYF. CDR3 nucleotide sequence: TGTGCCAGCTCACCCATCCCAGGGATATGGGGCCAAGAGACCCAGTACTTC. V and J are TRBV18 and TRBJ2-5, with D perhaps TRBD1 (5 bases). V shed 3 bases and J shed 1 base, with 18 bases lying between them. CDR3 length: 17 residues. Germline CDR1 is KGHSH and CDR2 is LQKENI.

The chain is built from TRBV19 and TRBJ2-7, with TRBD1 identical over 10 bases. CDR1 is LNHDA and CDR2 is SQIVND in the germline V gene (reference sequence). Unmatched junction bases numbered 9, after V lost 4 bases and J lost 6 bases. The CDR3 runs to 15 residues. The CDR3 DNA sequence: TGTGCCAGTAGTACGACCGGGACAGGGGTCAGCGAGCAGTACTTC. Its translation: CASSTTGTGVSEQYF.

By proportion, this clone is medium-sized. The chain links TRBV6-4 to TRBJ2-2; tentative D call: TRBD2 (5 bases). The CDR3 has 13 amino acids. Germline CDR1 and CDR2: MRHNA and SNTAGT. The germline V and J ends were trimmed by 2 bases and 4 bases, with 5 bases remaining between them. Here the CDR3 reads CASSDTSTGELFF. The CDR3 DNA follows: TGTGCCAGCAGTGACACTAGCACCGGGGAGCTGTTTTTT.

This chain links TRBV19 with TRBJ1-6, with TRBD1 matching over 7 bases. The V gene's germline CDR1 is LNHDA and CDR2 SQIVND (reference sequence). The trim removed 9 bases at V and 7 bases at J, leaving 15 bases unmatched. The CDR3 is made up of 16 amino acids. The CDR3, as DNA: TGTGCCAGCACTAACAGGGGAACGACTCCGAATTCACCCCTCCACTTT. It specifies CASTNRGTTPNSPLHF.

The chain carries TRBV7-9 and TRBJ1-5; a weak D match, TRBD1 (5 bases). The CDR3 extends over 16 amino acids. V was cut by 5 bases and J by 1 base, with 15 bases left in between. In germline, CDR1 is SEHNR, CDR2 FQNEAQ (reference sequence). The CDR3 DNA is TGTGCCAGCAGCCGAGACAGTGCACAAAGCAATCAGCCCCAGCATTTT. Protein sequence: CASSRDSAQSNQPQHF.

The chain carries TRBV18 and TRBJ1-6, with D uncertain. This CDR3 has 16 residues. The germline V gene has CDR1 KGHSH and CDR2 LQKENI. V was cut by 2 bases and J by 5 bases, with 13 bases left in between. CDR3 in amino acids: CASSPEPGTNNSPLHF. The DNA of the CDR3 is TGTGCCAGCTCACCAGAGCCAGGAACTAATAATTCACCCCTCCACTTT. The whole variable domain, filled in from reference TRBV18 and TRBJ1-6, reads NAGVMQNPRHLVRRRGQEARLRCSPMKGHSHVYWYRQLPEEGLKFMVYLQKENIIDESGMPKERFSAEFPKEGPSILRIQQVVRGDSAAYFCASSPEPGTNNSPLHFGNGTRLTVT.

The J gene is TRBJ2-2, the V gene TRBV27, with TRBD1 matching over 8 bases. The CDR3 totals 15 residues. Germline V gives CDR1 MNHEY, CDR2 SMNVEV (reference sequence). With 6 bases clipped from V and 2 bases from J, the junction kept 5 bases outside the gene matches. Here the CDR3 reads CASRLGQVNTGELFF. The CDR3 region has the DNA TGTGCCAGCAGATTGGGACAGGTTAACACCGGGGAGCTGTTTTTT.

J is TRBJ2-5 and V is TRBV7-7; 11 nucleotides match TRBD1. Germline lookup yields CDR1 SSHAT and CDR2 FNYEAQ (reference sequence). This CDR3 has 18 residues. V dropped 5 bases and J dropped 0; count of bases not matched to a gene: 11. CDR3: CASSLGQGALPYQETQYF. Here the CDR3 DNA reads TGTGCCAGCAGCCTTGGACAGGGGGCGCTCCCGTACCAAGAGACCCAGTACTTC.

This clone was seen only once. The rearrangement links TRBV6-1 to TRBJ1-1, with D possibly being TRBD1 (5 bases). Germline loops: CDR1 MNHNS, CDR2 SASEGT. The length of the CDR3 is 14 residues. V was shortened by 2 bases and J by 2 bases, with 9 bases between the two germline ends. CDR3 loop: CASSEWGTNTEAFF. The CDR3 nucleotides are TGTGCCAGCAGTGAATGGGGGACTAACACTGAAGCTTTCTTT.

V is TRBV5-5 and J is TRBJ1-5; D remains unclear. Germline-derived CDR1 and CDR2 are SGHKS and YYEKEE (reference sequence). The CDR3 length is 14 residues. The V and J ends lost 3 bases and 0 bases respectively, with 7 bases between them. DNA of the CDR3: TGTGCCAGCAGCTCCCTGGATAGCAATCAGCCCCAGCATTTT. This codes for CASSSLDSNQPQHF.

As DNA, the CDR3 is TGTGCCAGCAGCCCTCCCGCGGGACAGGGTAGTAACGAGCAGTACTTC. Amino acid sequence: CASSPPAGQGSNEQYF. The chain carries TRBV7-9 and TRBJ2-7, with 9 bases matching TRBD1. The CDR3 extends over 16 amino acids. V gave up 5 bases and J gave up 5 bases; unmatched junction bases: 13. Germline V gives CDR1 SEHNR, CDR2 FQNEAQ (reference sequence).

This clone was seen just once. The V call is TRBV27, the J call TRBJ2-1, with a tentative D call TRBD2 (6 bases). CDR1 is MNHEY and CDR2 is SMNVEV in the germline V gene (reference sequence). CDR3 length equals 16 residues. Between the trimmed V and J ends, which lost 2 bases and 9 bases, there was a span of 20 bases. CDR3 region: CASSLVSASDIPEQFF. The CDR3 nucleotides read TGTGCCAGCAGTTTAGTTAGCGCTAGCGATATCCCTGAGCAGTTCTTC.

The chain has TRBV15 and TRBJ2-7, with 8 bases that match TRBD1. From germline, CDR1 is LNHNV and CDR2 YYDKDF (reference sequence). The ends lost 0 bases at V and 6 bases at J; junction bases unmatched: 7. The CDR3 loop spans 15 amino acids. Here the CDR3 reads CATSRDRGRLPEQYF. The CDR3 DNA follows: TGTGCCACCAGCAGAGACAGGGGGCGTCTCCCCGAGCAGTACTTC.

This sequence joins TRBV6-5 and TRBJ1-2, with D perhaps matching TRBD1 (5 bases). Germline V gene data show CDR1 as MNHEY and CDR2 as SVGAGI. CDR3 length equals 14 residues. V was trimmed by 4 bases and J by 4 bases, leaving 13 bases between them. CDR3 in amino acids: CASSLPGTVYGYTF. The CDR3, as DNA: TGTGCCAGCAGTTTACCAGGGACGGTCTATGGCTACACCTTC.

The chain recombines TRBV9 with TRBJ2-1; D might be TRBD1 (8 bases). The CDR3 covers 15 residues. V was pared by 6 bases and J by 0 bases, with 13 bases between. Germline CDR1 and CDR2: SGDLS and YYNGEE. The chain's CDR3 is CASNRGGPSYNEQFF. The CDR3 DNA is TGTGCCAGCAACAGGGGGGGTCCCTCCTACAATGAGCAGTTCTTC.